Listed below are T cell receptor beta chains from one sample, sequenced in a study of vaccination and CD4 T cells after COVID-19. TCRdb re-called the PCR reads with MiXCR, one entry per CDR3 protein. The table records some 10,000 distinct CDR3 sequences, around three fifths of them present only once. For these TCRs, the target antigens are not known. Sequenced material: CD4+ T cells from blood, cultured in vitro. The receptor set was obtained from a human donor who had recovered from COVID-19. Each CDR3 is given with its conserved first and last residue. The D gene is left open where the match is weak. The listing skips clone size in some rows; elsewhere it reads once, few, many or a size class.

V gene	clone size	J gene	D gene	CDR3 DNA	CDR3 protein
TRBV27	NA	TRBJ1-1	NA	TGTGCCAGCAGTTTATTCGGGCGGCCCACTGAAGCTTTCTTT	CASSLFGRPTEAFF
TRBV6-1	NA	TRBJ1-2	NA	TGTGCCAGCAGTGTAGGAGGGAACTATGGCTACACCTTC	CASSVGGNYGYTF
TRBV30	large	TRBJ1-3	TRBD1	TGTGCCTGGAGATTCCGGGACAGGGGTTCTGGAAACACCATATATTTT	CAWRFRDRGSGNTIYF
TRBV12-3/TRBV12-4	few	TRBJ1-6	NA	TGTGCCAGCAGGCATCAGTGGCCGGAAGGTTCACCCCTCCACTTT	CASRHQWPEGSPLHF
TRBV30	NA	TRBJ2-6	TRBD2	TGTGCCTGGAGGGGCGGGGGGCGGGGGGCCAACGTCCTGACTTTC	CAWRGGGRGANVLTF
TRBV7-6	NA	TRBJ2-1	TRBD1	TGTGCCAGCAGCCGGGACAGGGAGTTTTACAATGAGCAGTTCTTC	CASSRDREFYNEQFF
TRBV5-4	NA	TRBJ2-7	TRBD1	TGTGCCAGCAGCTCAGGGACAGGGGAGCGCGAGCAGTACTTC	CASSSGTGEREQYF
TRBV11-2	NA	TRBJ2-7	NA	TGTGCCAGCAGCTTAGGCCCACAGGGTTACGAGCAGTACTTC	CASSLGPQGYEQYF
TRBV6-1	few	TRBJ2-7	NA	TGTGCCAGCAGTGAACGGGGACACTACGAGCAGTACTTC	CASSERGHYEQYF
TRBV28	few	TRBJ1-2	TRBD1	TGTGCCAGCAGTCTACCGACAGGGAGGGTAGTCGCTGGCTACACCTTC	CASSLPTGRVVAGYTF
TRBV7-9	NA	TRBJ1-6	NA	TGTGCCAGCAGCTTAGTGGCGGATTCACCCCTCCACTTT	CASSLVADSPLHF
TRBV6-1	once	TRBJ1-6	NA	TGTGCCAGCAGCCGCTCCTGGGGTTCACCCCTCCACTTT	CASSRSWGSPLHF
TRBV12-3/TRBV12-4	NA	TRBJ1-2	NA	TGTGCCAGCAGGATGGGGGGGGACTATGGCTACACCTTC	CASRMGGDYGYTF
TRBV24-1	few	TRBJ1-1	NA	TGTGCCACCAGTGATGGGCGGGCCTCCCTCGCTTTCTTT	CATSDGRASLAFF
TRBV20-1	NA	TRBJ2-1	NA	TGCAGTGCTAGAGATGGGGCATCCTACAATGAGCAGTTCTTC	CSARDGASYNEQFF
TRBV20-1	NA	TRBJ1-3	NA	TGCAGTGCGGTTACTACTGGAAACACCATATATTTT	CSAVTTGNTIYF
TRBV20-1	NA	TRBJ1-2	TRBD1	TGCAGTGCTAGGGGCTCGGACAGGGGGACCTATGGCTACACCTTC	CSARGSDRGTYGYTF
TRBV12-3/TRBV12-4	NA	TRBJ2-3	TRBD2	TGTGCCAGCAGTCTCCGGACTAGCGGGGGCGGAGATACGCAGTATTTT	CASSLRTSGGGDTQYF
TRBV28	few	TRBJ1-5	NA	TGTGCCAGCAGTTTATTGGAGGGCCTGTTAAGGCAGCCCCAGCATTTT	CASSLLEGLLRQPQHF
TRBV6-1	NA	TRBJ1-5	NA	TGTGCCAGCAGTCCCCATCCAGGCTGGGATTATAGCAATCAGCCCCAGCATTTT	CASSPHPGWDYSNQPQHF
TRBV7-2	few	TRBJ1-2	NA	TGTGCCAGCAGCACTCCGCCACTAGCCTATGGCTACACCTTC	CASSTPPLAYGYTF
TRBV7-3	NA	TRBJ2-2	TRBD1	TGTGCCAGCAGCTTTACCGGGACAGCTTCCGGGGAGCTGTTTTTT	CASSFTGTASGELFF
TRBV6-1	NA	TRBJ2-2	NA	TGTGCCGTACGCCGGGGGCCGGGCACCGGGGAGCTGTTTTTT	CAVRRGPGTGELFF
TRBV19	NA	TRBJ1-1	TRBD1	TGTGCCAGTAGTAAGCCCGAAGGGGGCAACACTGAAGCTTTCTTT	CASSKPEGGNTEAFF
TRBV6-1	NA	TRBJ1-1	NA	TGTGCCAGCAGTGAAGTTAGGAACACTGAAGCTTTCTTT	CASSEVRNTEAFF
TRBV10-3	NA	TRBJ1-2	NA	TGTGCCATCAGTGAAATTGGAGATGGCTACACCTTC	CAISEIGDGYTF
TRBV7-2	NA	TRBJ1-5	NA	TGTGCCAGCAGCCCAGCGGCCACTCCCAATCAGCCCCAGCATTTT	CASSPAATPNQPQHF
TRBV15	NA	TRBJ2-2	NA	TGTACCACCAGCAGAGATACGATTAGGACCGGGGAGCTGTTTTTT	CTTSRDTIRTGELFF
TRBV20-1	NA	TRBJ1-1	NA	TGCAGTGCTATAACGACCCGAATGAACACTGAAGCTTTCTTT	CSAITTRMNTEAFF
TRBV7-9	NA	TRBJ2-7	TRBD1	TGTGCCAGCAGCCCACCGGACAGGGCGTCCTACGAGCAGTACTTC	CASSPPDRASYEQYF
TRBV18	once	TRBJ1-5	NA	TGTGCCAGCTGCACGAGTCTCAATCAGCCCCAGCATTTT	CASCTSLNQPQHF
TRBV20-1	NA	TRBJ1-2	NA	TGCAGTGCTAGCGAGAGTAACTATGGCTACACCTTC	CSASESNYGYTF
TRBV7-7	NA	TRBJ2-3	NA	TGTGCCAGCAGCTTAGTGGGGCCCACAGATACGCAGTATTTT	CASSLVGPTDTQYF
TRBV20-1	once	TRBJ2-7	NA	TGCAGTGCTAGAGCCCCCCAAGTTGACGAGCAGTACTTC	CSARAPQVDEQYF
TRBV7-6	few	TRBJ2-3	NA	TGTGCCAGCAGCTTGGTTATGGTGGCTGATACGCAGTATTTT	CASSLVMVADTQYF
TRBV24-1	NA	TRBJ2-2	TRBD2	TGTGCCACCAGAGGGCGGGGGTTCGGCGGGGAGCTGTTTTTT	CATRGRGFGGELFF
TRBV20-1	NA	TRBJ2-3	TRBD2	TGCAGTGCTAGGACTAGCGGGGCCGGAGATACGCAGTATTTT	CSARTSGAGDTQYF
TRBV10-3	NA	TRBJ1-1	NA	TGTGCCATCAGTGACAGGAATGAAGCTTTCTTT	CAISDRNEAFF